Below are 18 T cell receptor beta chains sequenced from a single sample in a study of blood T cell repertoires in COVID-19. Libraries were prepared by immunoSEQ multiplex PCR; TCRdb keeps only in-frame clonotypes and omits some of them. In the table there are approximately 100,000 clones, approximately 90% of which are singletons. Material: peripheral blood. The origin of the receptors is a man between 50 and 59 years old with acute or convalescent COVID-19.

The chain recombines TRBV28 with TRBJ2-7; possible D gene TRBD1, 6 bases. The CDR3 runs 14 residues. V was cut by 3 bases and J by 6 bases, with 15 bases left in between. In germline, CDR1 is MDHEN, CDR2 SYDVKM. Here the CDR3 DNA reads TGTGCCAGCAGTTTGGGACAAAGGGCCTCCGAGCAGTACTTC. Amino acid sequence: CASSLGQRASEQYF.

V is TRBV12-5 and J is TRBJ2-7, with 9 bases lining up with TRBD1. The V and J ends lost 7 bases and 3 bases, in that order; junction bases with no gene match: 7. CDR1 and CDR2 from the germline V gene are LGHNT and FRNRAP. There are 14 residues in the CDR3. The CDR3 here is CASAPGQGRYEQYF. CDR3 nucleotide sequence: TGTGCTAGTGCCCCGGGACAGGGTCGCTACGAGCAGTACTTC. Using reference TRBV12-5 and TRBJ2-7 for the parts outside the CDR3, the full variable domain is DARVTQTPRHKVTEMGQEVTMRCQPILGHNTVFWYRQTMMQGLELLAYFRNRAPLDDSGMPKDRFSAEMPDATLATLKIQPSEPRDSAVYFCASAPGQGRYEQYFGPGTRLTVT.

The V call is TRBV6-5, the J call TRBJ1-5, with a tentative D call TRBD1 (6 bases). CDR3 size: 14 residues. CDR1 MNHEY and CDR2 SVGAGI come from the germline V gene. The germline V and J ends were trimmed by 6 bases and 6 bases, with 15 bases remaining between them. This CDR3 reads CASSQTGLAQPQHF. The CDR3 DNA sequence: TGTGCCAGCAGCCAAACAGGGTTGGCTCAGCCCCAGCATTTT.

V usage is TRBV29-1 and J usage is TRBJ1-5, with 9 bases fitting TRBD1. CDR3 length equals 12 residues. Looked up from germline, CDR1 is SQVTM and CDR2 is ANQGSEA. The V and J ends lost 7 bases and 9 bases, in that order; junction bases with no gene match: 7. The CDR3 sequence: CSAQGQGMPQHF. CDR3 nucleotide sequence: TGCAGCGCCCAGGGACAGGGCATGCCCCAGCATTTT.

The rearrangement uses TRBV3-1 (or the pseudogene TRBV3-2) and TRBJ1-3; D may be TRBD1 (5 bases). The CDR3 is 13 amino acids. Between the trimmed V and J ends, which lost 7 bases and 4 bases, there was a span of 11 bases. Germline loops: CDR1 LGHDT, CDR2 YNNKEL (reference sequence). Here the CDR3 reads CASTPRGGNTIYF. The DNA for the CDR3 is TGTGCCAGCACCCCTAGGGGCGGAAACACCATATATTTT.

Written as DNA, the CDR3 is TGTGCCAGCTCGTCGACAGGGGCAGGCGAGACCCAGTACTTC. Translating gives CASSSTGAGETQYF. The genes are TRBV18 and TRBJ2-5, with TRBD1 identical over 8 bases. Germline V gene data show CDR1 as KGHSH and CDR2 as LQKENI. CDR3 size: 14 residues. V lost 6 bases, J lost 5 bases, and 8 bases stayed unmatched.

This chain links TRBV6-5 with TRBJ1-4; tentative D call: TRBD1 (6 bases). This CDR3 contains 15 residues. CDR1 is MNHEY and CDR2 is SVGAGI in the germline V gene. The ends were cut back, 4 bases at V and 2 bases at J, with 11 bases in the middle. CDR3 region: CASSSGGATNEKLFF. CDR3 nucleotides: TGTGCCAGCAGTTCTGGGGGGGCGACTAATGAAAAACTGTTTTTT.

In nucleotides, the CDR3 is TGTGCCATCAGTGCTAGGGCAGGGTTTAGTGGCTACACCTTC. Its protein is CAISARAGFSGYTF. V is TRBV10-3 and J is TRBJ1-2; the D gene is possibly TRBD1 (5 bases). The CDR3 loop spans 14 amino acids. Trimming cost V 4 bases and J 7 bases, with 16 bases left between them. Looked up from germline, CDR1 is ENHRY and CDR2 is SYGVKD.

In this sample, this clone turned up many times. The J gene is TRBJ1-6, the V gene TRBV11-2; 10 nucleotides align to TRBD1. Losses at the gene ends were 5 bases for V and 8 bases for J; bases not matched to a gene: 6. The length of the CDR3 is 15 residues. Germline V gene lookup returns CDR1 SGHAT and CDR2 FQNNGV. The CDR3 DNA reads TGTGCCAGCAGCCGTGACAGGGGGCTCGATTCACCCCTCCACTTT. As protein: CASSRDRGLDSPLHF.

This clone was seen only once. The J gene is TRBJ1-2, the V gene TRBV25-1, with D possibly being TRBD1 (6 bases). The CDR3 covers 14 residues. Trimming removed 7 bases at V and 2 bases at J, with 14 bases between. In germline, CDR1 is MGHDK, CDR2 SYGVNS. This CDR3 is CASKGAGANYGYTF. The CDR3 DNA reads TGTGCCAGCAAGGGAGCAGGGGCGAACTATGGCTACACCTTC.

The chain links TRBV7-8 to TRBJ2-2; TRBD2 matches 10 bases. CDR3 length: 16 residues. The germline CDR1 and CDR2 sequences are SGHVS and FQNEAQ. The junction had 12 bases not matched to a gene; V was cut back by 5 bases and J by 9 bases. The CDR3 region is CASSQGLAAVKRELFF. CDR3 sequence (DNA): TGTGCCAGCAGCCAAGGACTAGCGGCGGTGAAGAGGGAGCTGTTTTTT.

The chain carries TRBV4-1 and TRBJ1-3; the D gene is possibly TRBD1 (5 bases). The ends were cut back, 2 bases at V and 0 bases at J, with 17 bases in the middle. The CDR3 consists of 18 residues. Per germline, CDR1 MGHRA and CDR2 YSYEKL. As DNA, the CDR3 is TGCGCCAGCAGCCAAAGGGGTCCCGAGGCCCTCTCTGGAAACACCATATATTTT. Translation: CASSQRGPEALSGNTIYF.

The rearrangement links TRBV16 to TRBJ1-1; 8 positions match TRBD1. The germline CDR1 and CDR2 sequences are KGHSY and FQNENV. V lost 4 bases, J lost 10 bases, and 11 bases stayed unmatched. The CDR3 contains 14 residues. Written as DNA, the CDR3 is TGTGCCAGCAGCCCGCCAGGGGGCCCCCGTGGAGCTTTCTTT. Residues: CASSPPGGPRGAFF.

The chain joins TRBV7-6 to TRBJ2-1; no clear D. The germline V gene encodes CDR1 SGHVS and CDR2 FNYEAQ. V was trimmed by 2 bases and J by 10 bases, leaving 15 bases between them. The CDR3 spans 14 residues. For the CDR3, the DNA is TGTGCCAGCAGCTTAATGCGGCCCGGAGAGGAGCAGTTCTTC. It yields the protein CASSLMRPGEEQFF.

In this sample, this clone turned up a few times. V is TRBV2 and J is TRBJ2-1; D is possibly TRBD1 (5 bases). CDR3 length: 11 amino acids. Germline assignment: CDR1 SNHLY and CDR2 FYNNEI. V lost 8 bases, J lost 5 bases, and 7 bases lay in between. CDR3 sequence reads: CASGHDNEQFF. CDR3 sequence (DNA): TGTGCCAGCGGACACGACAATGAGCAGTTCTTC.

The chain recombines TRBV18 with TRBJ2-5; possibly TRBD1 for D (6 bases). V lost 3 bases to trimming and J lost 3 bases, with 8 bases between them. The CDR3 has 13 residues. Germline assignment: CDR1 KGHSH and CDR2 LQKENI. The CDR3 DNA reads TGTGCCAGCTCACCTTCAGGGGAAGAGACCCAGTACTTC. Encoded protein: CASSPSGEETQYF.

Here the CDR3 reads CASSYNRVNYGYTF. The DNA for the CDR3 is TGTGCCAGCAGTTACAACAGGGTTAACTATGGCTACACCTTC. The J gene is TRBJ1-2, the V gene TRBV6-5, with D perhaps matching TRBD1 (6 bases). Per germline, CDR1 MNHEY and CDR2 SVGAGI. With 2 bases removed from V and 1 base from J, the gap between germline ends came to 8 bases. CDR3 size: 14 residues.

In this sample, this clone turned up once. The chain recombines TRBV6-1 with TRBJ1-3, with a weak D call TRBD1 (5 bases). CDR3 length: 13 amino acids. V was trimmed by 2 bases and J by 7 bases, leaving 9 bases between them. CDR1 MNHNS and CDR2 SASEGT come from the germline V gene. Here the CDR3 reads CASSESKGNTIYF. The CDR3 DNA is TGTGCCAGCAGTGAATCCAAGGGGAACACCATATATTTT.